This entry describes one T cell receptor (beta chain). These data are taken from a study of T cell responses to AZD1222 COVID-19 vaccine. This CDR3 region has 17 residues. Germline CDR1 SGHTA, CDR2 FQGNSA. V was clipped by 3 bases and J by 0 bases; unmatched bases: 10. Data came from immunoSEQ multiplex PCR; TCRdb stores just in-frame clones and leaves some out. This sample has more than 80,000 clones, with roughly 93% found just once. V gene TRBV7-2 combines with J gene TRBJ1-2, with TRBD1 matching 7 bases. The sample consisted of peripheral blood, taken on day 0 of AZD1222 vaccination. This clonotype was sampled from an adult in good health. CDR3 DNA: TGTGCCAGCAGCTTTGACTACACAGGGGAGACTAACTATGGCTACACCTTC. Amino acids: CASSFDYTGETNYGYTF. The full variable domain, rest sourced from reference TRBV7-2 and TRBJ1-2, is GAGVSQSPSNKVTEKGKDVELRCDPISGHTALYWYRQSLGQGLEFLIYFQGNSAPDKSGLPSDRFSAERTGGSVSTLTIQRTQQEDSAVYLCASSFDYTGETNYGYTFGSGTRLTVV.